This TCR beta chain was identified in a study of T cells after yellow fever vaccination. General study results and limits: It was a small share of clonotypes that appeared in both CD4 and CD8 compartments.

This clonotype was detected only a few times. Its antigen is not identified. For TCR, cDNA came from 5'RACE template switching, which added a universal primer site and UMIs. TCRdb used MiXCR to reprocess the 5' RACE reads, holding one entry per CDR3 protein. The data hold approximately 580,000 distinct CDR3 sequences, with 17% observed a single time. The sample was PBMCs, taken around 5 days after the first yellow fever vaccination. This clonotype was sampled from a man between 18 and 29 years old who received the YFV17D yellow fever vaccine.

Written as DNA, the CDR3 is TGTGCCAGCAGTTCACCCGGGACCCAATCGGATACGCAGTATTTT. Protein product: CASSSPGTQSDTQYF. The chain is built from TRBV12-3 or TRBV12-4 and TRBJ2-3, with D possibly being TRBD1 or TRBD2 (5 bases each). The CDR3 contains 15 residues. V was trimmed by 4 bases and J by 6 bases, leaving 17 bases between them.